This TCR beta chain originates from a study of OX40 agonist ivuxolimab in advanced cancers. This CDR3 contains 15 residues. The V segment lost 0 bases and the J segment 4 bases; nucleotides outside the gene matches: 3. Per the germline V gene, CDR1 is SGHNT and CDR2 is YYREEE (reference sequence). The assay was immunoSEQ multiplex PCR, and TCRdb's table has in-frame clones only and misses some. The sample has around 70,000 clones, 88% seen once; the top ten hold roughly 0.98%. This TCR derives from an adult with an advanced solid tumor such as melanoma, head and neck, liver or kidney cancer. Specimen: CD4+ or CD8+ T cells sorted from blood, collected in a trial of the OX40 agonist ivuxolimab. The chain couples TRBV5-4 to TRBJ2-2; 7 nucleotides match TRBD1. This chain's CDR3 is CASSLEGAGTGELFF. The DNA for the CDR3 is TGTGCCAGCAGCTTGGAGGGGGCAGGCACCGGGGAGCTGTTTTTT.